Listed below are T cell receptor beta chains from one sample, sequenced in a study of T cells in Graves' hyperthyroidism and ophthalmopathy. TCRdb recomputed calls from the multiplex PCR reads with MiXCR, one row per CDR3 protein. The table lists a few hundred thousand distinct CDR3 sequences, 13% to 15% of them singletons. Specimen: blood. These receptors were collected from a woman younger than 45 with Graves' ophthalmopathy. Each CDR3 is given with its conserved first and last residue. D genes are given only for firm matches. A clone size is listed for some rows: how often the clone was seen (once, few, many), or a class if it is expanded.

TRBJ1-1,17,TRBV2,NA,many,TGTGCCAGCAGGGACAGACAATCCGGCCCATTGGACACTGAAGCTTTCTTT,CASRDRQSGPLDTEAFF
TRBJ2-1,18,TRBV20-1,TRBD2,many,TGCAGTGCTTACCTAGCGGGGCGTGAACTGACGACCTACAATGAGCAGTTCTTC,CSAYLAGRELTTYNEQFF
TRBJ1-1,15,TRBV25-1,NA,NA,TGTGCCAGCAGTGAATCAGGAGGGACTCCAGCTGAAGCTTTCTTT,CASSESGGTPAEAFF
TRBJ1-3,12,TRBV11-3,NA,few,TGTGCCAGCAGCTTAACCCCGCCAACCATATATTTT,CASSLTPPTIYF
TRBJ1-1,13,TRBV28,NA,many,TGTGCCAGCAGACTCCAAGGGGGCACTGAAGCTTTCTTT,CASRLQGGTEAFF
TRBJ1-4,22,TRBV7-9,TRBD1,few,TGTGCCACGAGAGGCGCTCGATCCGGGCCGGGGACAGGCAACACAACTAATGAAAAACTGTTTTTT,CATRGARSGPGTGNTTNEKLFF
TRBJ2-7,14,TRBV12-3/TRBV12-4,NA,many,TGTGCCAGCAGTTTAGTCTCCCGGGCTTACGAGCAGTACTTC,CASSLVSRAYEQYF
TRBJ2-2,15,TRBV30,TRBD2,many,TGTGCCTGGAGTAGGGCGGGGGGGCCCCCCGGGGAGCTGTTTTTT,CAWSRAGGPPGELFF
TRBJ2-1,13,TRBV20-1,NA,NA,TGCAGTGCTAGAGCGGGAGCCGGGTTTGAGCAGTTCTTC,CSARAGAGFEQFF
TRBJ1-1,14,TRBV9,NA,many,TGTGCCAGCAGCGTGGACAGCTTGGGCACTGAAGCTTTCTTT,CASSVDSLGTEAFF
TRBJ2-3,18,TRBV10-3,TRBD1,many,TGTGCCATCAGTGAGTCCGGGACAGCTGCCACTAGCACAGATACGCAGTATTTT,CAISESGTAATSTDTQYF
TRBJ1-5,12,TRBV19,NA,few,TGTGCCAGTAGCCCTATGGCCGAGCCCCAGCATTTT,CASSPMAEPQHF
TRBJ2-5,16,TRBV24-1,NA,many,TGTGCCACCAGTGATTTGCGTGAGGCGGACCGGGAGACCCAGTACTTC,CATSDLREADRETQYF
TRBJ1-2,14,TRBV4-1,NA,many,TGCGCCAGCAGCCAGACGACAGTCAACTATGGCTACACCTTC,CASSQTTVNYGYTF
TRBJ1-1,14,TRBV20-1,NA,many,TGCAGTGCTAGAAAGGGGGACTCTTACACTGAAGCTTTCTTT,CSARKGDSYTEAFF
TRBJ1-1,14,TRBV20-1,TRBD1,many,TGCAGTGCTAGAGATGTGCAGGGGGCGGTTGAAGCTTTCTTT,CSARDVQGAVEAFF
TRBJ1-2,15,TRBV12-3/TRBV12-4,NA,few,TGTGCCAGCCTGATGTATAGGGTGGGGGGCTATGGCTACACCTTC,CASLMYRVGGYGYTF
TRBJ2-2,15,TRBV6-2/TRBV6-3,TRBD2,NA,TGTGCCAGCATCGGGGCTAGCGGGGGGCCGGGGGAGCTGTTTTTT,CASIGASGGPGELFF
TRBJ1-1,15,TRBV14,NA,NA,TGTGCCAGCAGCCTATATTTGACAGGGAACACTGAAGCTTTCTTT,CASSLYLTGNTEAFF
TRBJ1-6,16,TRBV6-9,TRBD1,many,TGTGCCAGCAGTTATCGAGGACAGGGATTTAATTCACCCCTCCACTTT,CASSYRGQGFNSPLHF